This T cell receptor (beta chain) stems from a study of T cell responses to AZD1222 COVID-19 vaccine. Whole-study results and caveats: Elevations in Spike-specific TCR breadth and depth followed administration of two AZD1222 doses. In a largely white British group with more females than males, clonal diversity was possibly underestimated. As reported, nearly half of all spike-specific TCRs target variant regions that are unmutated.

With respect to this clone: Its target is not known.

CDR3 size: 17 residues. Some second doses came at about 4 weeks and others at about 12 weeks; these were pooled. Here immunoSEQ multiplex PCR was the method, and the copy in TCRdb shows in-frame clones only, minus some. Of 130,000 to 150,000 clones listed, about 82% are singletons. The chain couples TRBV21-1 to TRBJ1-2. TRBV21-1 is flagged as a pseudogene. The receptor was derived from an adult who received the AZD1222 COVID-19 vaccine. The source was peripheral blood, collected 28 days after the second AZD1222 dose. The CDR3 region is CASSKAPGAGLCYGYTF. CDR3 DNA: TGTGCCAGCAGCAAAGCCCCGGGAGCAGGGTTATGCTATGGCTACACCTTC.